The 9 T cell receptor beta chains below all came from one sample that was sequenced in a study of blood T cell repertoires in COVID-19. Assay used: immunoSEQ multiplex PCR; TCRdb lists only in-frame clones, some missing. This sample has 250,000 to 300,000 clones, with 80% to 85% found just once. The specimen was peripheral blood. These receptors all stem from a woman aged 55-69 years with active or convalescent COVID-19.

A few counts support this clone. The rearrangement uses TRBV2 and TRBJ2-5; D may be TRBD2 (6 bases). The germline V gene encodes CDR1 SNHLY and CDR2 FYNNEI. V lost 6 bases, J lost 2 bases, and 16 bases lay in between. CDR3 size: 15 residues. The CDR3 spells CASSDPTRVQETQYF. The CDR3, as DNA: TGTGCCAGCAGCGATCCGACTAGAGTTCAAGAGACCCAGTACTTC.

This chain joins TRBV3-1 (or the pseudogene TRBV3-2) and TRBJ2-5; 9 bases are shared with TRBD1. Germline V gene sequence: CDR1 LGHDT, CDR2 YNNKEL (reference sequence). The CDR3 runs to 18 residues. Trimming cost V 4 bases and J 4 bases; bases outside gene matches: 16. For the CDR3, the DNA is TGTGCCAGCAGCCCGACACGGCCCGGGACAGGGAGCCGAGAGACCCAGTACTTC. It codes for CASSPTRPGTGSRETQYF.

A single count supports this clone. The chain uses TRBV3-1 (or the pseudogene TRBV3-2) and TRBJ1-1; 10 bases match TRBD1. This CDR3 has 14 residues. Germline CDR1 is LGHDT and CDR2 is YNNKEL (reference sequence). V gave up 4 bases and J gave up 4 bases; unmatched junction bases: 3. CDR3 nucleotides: TGTGCCAGCAGCCCGACAGGGGGCTTCACTGAAGCTTTCTTT. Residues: CASSPTGGFTEAFF.

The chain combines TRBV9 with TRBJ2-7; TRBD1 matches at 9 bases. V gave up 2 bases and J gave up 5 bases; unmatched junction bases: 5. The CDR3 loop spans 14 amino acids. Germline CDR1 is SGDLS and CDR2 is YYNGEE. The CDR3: CASSVGDRADEQYF. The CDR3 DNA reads TGTGCCAGCAGCGTCGGGGACAGGGCCGACGAGCAGTACTTC.

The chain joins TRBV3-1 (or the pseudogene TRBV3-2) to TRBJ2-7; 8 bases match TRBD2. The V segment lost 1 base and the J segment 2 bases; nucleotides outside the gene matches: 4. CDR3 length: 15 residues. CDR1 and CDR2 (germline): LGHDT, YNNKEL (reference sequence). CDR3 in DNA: TGTGCCAGCAGCCAAGGGCGGGGGGCCCCCTACGAGCAGTACTTC. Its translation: CASSQGRGAPYEQYF.

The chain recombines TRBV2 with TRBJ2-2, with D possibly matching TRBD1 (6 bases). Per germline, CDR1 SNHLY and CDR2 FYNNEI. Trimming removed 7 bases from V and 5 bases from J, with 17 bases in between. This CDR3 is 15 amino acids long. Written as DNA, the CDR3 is TGTGCCAGCATGAACGACAGGCCTGGGACCGGGGAGCTGTTTTTT. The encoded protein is CASMNDRPGTGELFF.

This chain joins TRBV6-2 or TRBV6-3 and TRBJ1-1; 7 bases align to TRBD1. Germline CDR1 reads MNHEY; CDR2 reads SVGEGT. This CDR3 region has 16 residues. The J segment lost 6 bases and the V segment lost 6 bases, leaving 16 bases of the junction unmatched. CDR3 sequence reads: CASSLRRQGIGSEAFF. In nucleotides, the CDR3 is TGTGCCAGCAGCTTACGGCGACAGGGAATAGGCTCTGAAGCTTTCTTT.

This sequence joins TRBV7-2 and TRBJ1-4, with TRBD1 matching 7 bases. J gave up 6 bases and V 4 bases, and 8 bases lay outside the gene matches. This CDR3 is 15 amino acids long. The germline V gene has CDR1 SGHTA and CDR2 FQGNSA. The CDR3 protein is CASSWRQGGYEKLFF. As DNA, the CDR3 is TGTGCCAGCAGCTGGCGACAGGGAGGATATGAAAAACTGTTTTTT. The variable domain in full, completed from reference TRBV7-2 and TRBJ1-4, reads GAGVSQSPSNKVTEKGKDVELRCDPISGHTALYWYRQSLGQGLEFLIYFQGNSAPDKSGLPSDRFSAERTGGSVSTLTIQRTQQEDSAVYLCASSWRQGGYEKLFFGSGTQLSVL.

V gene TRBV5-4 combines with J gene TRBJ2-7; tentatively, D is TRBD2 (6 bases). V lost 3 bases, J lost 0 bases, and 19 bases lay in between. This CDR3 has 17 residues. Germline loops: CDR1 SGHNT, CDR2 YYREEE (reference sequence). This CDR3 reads CASSSRRDSASSYEQYF. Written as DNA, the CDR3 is TGTGCCAGCAGCTCGCGCCGGGACTCAGCGAGCTCCTACGAGCAGTACTTC. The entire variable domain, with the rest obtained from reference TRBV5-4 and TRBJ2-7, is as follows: ETGVTQSPTHLIKTRGQQVTLRCSSQSGHNTVSWYQQALGQGPQFIFQYYREEENGRGNFPPRFSGLQFPNYSSELNVNALELDDSALYLCASSSRRDSASSYEQYFGPGTRLTVT.